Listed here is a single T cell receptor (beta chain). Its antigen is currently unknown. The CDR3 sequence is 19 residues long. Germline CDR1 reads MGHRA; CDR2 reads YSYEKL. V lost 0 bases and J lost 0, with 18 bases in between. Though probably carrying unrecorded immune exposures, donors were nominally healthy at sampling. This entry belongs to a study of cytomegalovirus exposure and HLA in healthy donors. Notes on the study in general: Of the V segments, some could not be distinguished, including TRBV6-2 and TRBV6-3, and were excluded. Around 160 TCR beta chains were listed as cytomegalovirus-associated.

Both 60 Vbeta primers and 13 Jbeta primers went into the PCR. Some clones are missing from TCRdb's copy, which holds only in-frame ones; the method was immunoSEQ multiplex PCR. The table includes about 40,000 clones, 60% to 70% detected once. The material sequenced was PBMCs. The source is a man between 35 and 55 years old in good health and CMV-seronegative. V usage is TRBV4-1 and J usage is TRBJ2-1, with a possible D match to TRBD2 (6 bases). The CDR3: CASSQDSHSERVSYNEQFF. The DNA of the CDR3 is TGCGCCAGCAGCCAAGATTCCCACTCTGAGCGGGTCTCCTACAATGAGCAGTTCTTC.